Listed below are T cell receptor beta chains from one sample, sequenced in a study of T cells of healthy individuals. TCRdb ran MiXCR on the 5' RACE reads and lists one entry per CDR3 protein. The sample consists of about 41,000 distinct CDR3 sequences, 3.5% to 5.5% of them appearing once. The source is a human donor in good health. The CDR3 runs from the conserved cysteine through the conserved F or W. D genes are given only for firm matches. The size field is filled for only some rows; it gives once, few, many or a size class.

d_call: .; v_call: TRBV6-1; clone_size: many; j_call: TRBJ1-2; cdr3_nt: TGTGCCAGCACGGAAAGCTACTATGGCTACACCTTC; cdr3_aa: CASTESYYGYTF
d_call: TRBD1; v_call: TRBV20-1; clone_size: many; j_call: TRBJ1-2; cdr3_nt: TGCAGTGCTGCAGGGGGCCAGGACTATGGCTACACCTTC; cdr3_aa: CSAAGGQDYGYTF
d_call: .; v_call: TRBV12-3/TRBV12-4; clone_size: few; j_call: TRBJ1-5; cdr3_nt: TGTGCCAGCAGGGCCAACGGGGAGGGTCAGCCCCAGCATTTT; cdr3_aa: CASRANGEGQPQHF
d_call: .; v_call: TRBV15; clone_size: .; j_call: TRBJ2-7; cdr3_nt: TGTGCCACCAGCAGGACCGTCCTGACAGCGCTGGTGGAATACGAGCAGTACTTC; cdr3_aa: CATSRTVLTALVEYEQYF
d_call: TRBD1; v_call: TRBV2; clone_size: many; j_call: TRBJ2-2; cdr3_nt: TGTGCCAGCAGAGCCGGGACAGCGAACACCGGGGAGCTGTTTTTT; cdr3_aa: CASRAGTANTGELFF
d_call: TRBD1; v_call: TRBV20-1; clone_size: many; j_call: TRBJ1-1; cdr3_nt: TGCAGTGCTAGGCTGGGACAGATGAACACTGAAGCTTTCTTT; cdr3_aa: CSARLGQMNTEAFF
d_call: TRBD1; v_call: TRBV5-1; clone_size: .; j_call: TRBJ2-7; cdr3_nt: TGCGTCAGCAGCTTGGACTCGACAGGGGTCGAGCAGTACTTC; cdr3_aa: CVSSLDSTGVEQYF
d_call: .; v_call: TRBV5-4; clone_size: many; j_call: TRBJ2-5; cdr3_nt: TGTGCCAGCAGTAAGGCCCCCCCGGAGACCCAGTACTTC; cdr3_aa: CASSKAPPETQYF
d_call: .; v_call: TRBV11-3; clone_size: many; j_call: TRBJ2-5; cdr3_nt: TGTGCCAGCAGCTTAGGTATGGGACGAGAAGAGACCCAGTACTTC; cdr3_aa: CASSLGMGREETQYF
d_call: .; v_call: TRBV2; clone_size: many; j_call: TRBJ1-1; cdr3_nt: TGTGCCAGCAGCCCAAATAAGAACACTGAAGCTTTCTTT; cdr3_aa: CASSPNKNTEAFF
d_call: TRBD2; v_call: TRBV20-1; clone_size: many; j_call: TRBJ2-7; cdr3_nt: TGCAGTGCTACCCGACTAGCGGTGTCCTACGAGCAGTACTTC; cdr3_aa: CSATRLAVSYEQYF
d_call: TRBD2; v_call: TRBV4-1; clone_size: many; j_call: TRBJ2-1; cdr3_nt: TGCGCCAGCACCCCCGGGGACGGGACTAGCGACAATGAGCAGTTCTTC; cdr3_aa: CASTPGDGTSDNEQFF
d_call: .; v_call: TRBV12-3/TRBV12-4; clone_size: many; j_call: TRBJ1-1; cdr3_nt: TGTGCCAGCAGTTTAGCGGCCGCGATTGAAGCTTTCTTT; cdr3_aa: CASSLAAAIEAFF
d_call: .; v_call: TRBV2; clone_size: many; j_call: TRBJ2-6; cdr3_nt: TGTGCCAGCATGAGGCGGAACTCTGGGGCCAACGTCCTGACTTTC; cdr3_aa: CASMRRNSGANVLTF
d_call: .; v_call: TRBV10-3; clone_size: many; j_call: TRBJ1-4; cdr3_nt: TGTGCCATCAGGGACGGTGCAACTAATGAAAAACTGTTTTTT; cdr3_aa: CAIRDGATNEKLFF
d_call: .; v_call: TRBV6-1; clone_size: many; j_call: TRBJ1-1; cdr3_nt: TGTGCCAGCAGTGAATCAATTGAAGCTTTCTTT; cdr3_aa: CASSESIEAFF
d_call: TRBD2; v_call: TRBV20-1; clone_size: many; j_call: TRBJ2-1; cdr3_nt: TGCAGTGCTAGAGTTCTAGCGGCCCCTGGTAATGAGCAGTTCTTC; cdr3_aa: CSARVLAAPGNEQFF
d_call: TRBD2; v_call: TRBV7-6; clone_size: many; j_call: TRBJ2-1; cdr3_nt: TGTGCCAGCAGCCTGCTCAGGAGTGGCGGGAGTATCGATGAGCAGTTCTTC; cdr3_aa: CASSLLRSGGSIDEQFF
d_call: .; v_call: TRBV9; clone_size: few; j_call: TRBJ2-2; cdr3_nt: TGTGCCAGCAGCGTAGGCGCGAACACCGGGGAGCTGTTTTTT; cdr3_aa: CASSVGANTGELFF
d_call: .; v_call: TRBV12-3/TRBV12-4; clone_size: .; j_call: TRBJ1-6; cdr3_nt: TGTGCCAGCAGTCTAACTACGAATTCACCCCTCAACTTT; cdr3_aa: CASSLTTNSPLNF
d_call: .; v_call: TRBV5-6; clone_size: .; j_call: TRBJ1-1; cdr3_nt: TGTGCCAGCAGCTCTCTACACCGGGGAATTAGCACTGAAGCTTTCTTT; cdr3_aa: CASSSLHRGISTEAFF
d_call: .; v_call: TRBV11-2; clone_size: many; j_call: TRBJ1-2; cdr3_nt: TGTGCCAGCAGCTTAGCGGGATATGGGACCGGGAACGGCTACACCTTC; cdr3_aa: CASSLAGYGTGNGYTF
d_call: TRBD1; v_call: TRBV5-5; clone_size: few; j_call: TRBJ2-7; cdr3_nt: TGTGCCAGCAGCGAGGGGGCGCGGGCCTACGAGCAGTACTTC; cdr3_aa: CASSEGARAYEQYF
d_call: .; v_call: TRBV29-1; clone_size: many; j_call: TRBJ2-1; cdr3_nt: TGCAGCGTTGGCTACAATGAGCAGTTCTTC; cdr3_aa: CSVGYNEQFF
d_call: .; v_call: TRBV12-3/TRBV12-4; clone_size: many; j_call: TRBJ2-1; cdr3_nt: TGTGCCAGCAGTTTTCAGGGGCCCAATGAGCAGTTCTTC; cdr3_aa: CASSFQGPNEQFF
d_call: .; v_call: TRBV2; clone_size: .; j_call: TRBJ2-7; cdr3_nt: TGTGCCAGCAGAAACACGGGGGTCTACGAGCAGTACTTC; cdr3_aa: CASRNTGVYEQYF
d_call: .; v_call: TRBV7-9; clone_size: many; j_call: TRBJ2-7; cdr3_nt: TGTGCCAGCAGCTTAAGGGGGGGCGACGAGCAGTACTTC; cdr3_aa: CASSLRGGDEQYF
d_call: .; v_call: TRBV19; clone_size: .; j_call: TRBJ1-2; cdr3_nt: TGTGCCAGTAGTATTCTGTCGGCAGGGCTCAAGGCTGGCTACACCTTC; cdr3_aa: CASSILSAGLKAGYTF